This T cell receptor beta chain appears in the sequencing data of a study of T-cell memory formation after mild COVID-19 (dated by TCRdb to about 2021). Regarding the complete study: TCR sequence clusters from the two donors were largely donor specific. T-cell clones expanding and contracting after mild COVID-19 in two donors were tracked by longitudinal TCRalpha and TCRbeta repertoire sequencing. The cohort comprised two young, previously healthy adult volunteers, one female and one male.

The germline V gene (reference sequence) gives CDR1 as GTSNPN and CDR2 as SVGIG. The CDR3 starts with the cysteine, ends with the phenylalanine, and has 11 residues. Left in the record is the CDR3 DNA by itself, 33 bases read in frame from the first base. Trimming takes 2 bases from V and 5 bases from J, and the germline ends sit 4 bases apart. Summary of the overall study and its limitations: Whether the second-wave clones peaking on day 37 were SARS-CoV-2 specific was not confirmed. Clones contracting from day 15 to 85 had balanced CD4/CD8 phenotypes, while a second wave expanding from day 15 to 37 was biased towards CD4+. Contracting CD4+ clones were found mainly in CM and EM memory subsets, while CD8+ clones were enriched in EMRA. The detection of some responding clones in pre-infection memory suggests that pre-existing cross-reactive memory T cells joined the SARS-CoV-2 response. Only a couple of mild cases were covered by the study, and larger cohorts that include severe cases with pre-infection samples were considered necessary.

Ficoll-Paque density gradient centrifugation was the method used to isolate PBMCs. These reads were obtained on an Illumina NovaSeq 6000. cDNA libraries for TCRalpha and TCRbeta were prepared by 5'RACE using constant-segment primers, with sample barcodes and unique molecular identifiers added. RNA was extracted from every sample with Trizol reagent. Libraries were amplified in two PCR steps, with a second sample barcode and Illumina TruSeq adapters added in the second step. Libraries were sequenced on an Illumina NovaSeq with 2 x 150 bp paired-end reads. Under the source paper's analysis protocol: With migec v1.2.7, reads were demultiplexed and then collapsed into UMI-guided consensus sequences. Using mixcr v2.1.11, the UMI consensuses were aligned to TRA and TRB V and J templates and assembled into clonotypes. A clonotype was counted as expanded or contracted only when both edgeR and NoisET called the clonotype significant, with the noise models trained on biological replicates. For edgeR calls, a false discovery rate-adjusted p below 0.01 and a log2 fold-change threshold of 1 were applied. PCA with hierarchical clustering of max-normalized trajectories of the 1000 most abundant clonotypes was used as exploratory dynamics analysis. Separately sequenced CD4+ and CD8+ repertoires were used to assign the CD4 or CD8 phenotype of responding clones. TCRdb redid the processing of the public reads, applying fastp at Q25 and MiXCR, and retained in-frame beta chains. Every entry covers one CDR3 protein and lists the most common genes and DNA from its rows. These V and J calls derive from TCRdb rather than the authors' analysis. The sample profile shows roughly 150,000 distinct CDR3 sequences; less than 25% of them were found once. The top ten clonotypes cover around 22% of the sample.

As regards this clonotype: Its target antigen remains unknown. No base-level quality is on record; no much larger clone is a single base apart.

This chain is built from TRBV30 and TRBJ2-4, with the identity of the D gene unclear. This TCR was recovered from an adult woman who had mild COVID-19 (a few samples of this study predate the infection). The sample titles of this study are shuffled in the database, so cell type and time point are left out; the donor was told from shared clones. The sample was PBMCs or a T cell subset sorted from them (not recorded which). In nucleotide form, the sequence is TGTGCCTGGAGTTTGGAAAACATTCAGTACTTC. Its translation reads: CAWSLENIQYF.